This T cell receptor (beta chain) was identified in a study of T cell repertoires in cytomegalovirus infection. The overall study: HLA-B-restricted CMV epitopes that are well studied were used alongside recently identified HLA-C-restricted ones. Study-level results: Identification of carriers of CMV plus the relevant HLA was achieved through cumulative public TCR beta family frequency. There were HLA-C-restricted CMV-specific TCR beta clonotypes dominating the ex vivo response.

V was cut by 3 bases and J by 5 bases, with 10 bases left in between. The CDR3 is 13 amino acids. Germline CDR1 is SGHTA and CDR2 is FQGNSA. MiXCR, run by TCRdb on the reads, gives a single entry per CDR3 protein. The sample lists roughly 350,000 distinct CDR3 sequences; nearly 35% were seen once. In regard to this clonotype: Its antigen is undetermined.

Sequencing was performed on cultured PBMCs, taken from culture after CMV antigen stimulation. The sequence was collected from a human donor in good health (CMV status not recorded). Some clones in this sample may be carry-over from other donors' samples. The V call is TRBV7-2, the J call TRBJ2-5; D uncertain. CDR3 in DNA: TGTGCCAGCAGCTTTCGGCGGTTGGAGACCCAGTACTTC. Protein: CASSFRRLETQYF. Filled out from reference TRBV7-2 and TRBJ2-5, the complete variable domain reads GAGVSQSPSNKVTEKGKDVELRCDPISGHTALYWYRQSLGQGLEFLIYFQGNSAPDKSGLPSDRFSAERTGGSVSTLTIQRTQQEDSAVYLCASSFRRLETQYFGPGTRLLVL.